This passage covers 21 T cell receptor beta chains from one sample sequenced in a study of vaccination and CD4 T cells after COVID-19 (dated by TCRdb to 2022 to 2024). What this sample's treatment or condition label stands for: roughly 10-day PBMC culture with coronavirus spike peptide pools or control peptides (ViraFEST assay). For these TCRs, the target antigens are not known. Receptor libraries were prepared by PCR. The sequencer listed for this sample is Illumina iSeq 100. TCR sequencing of DNA from cultured CD4+ T cells used the Oncomine TCR Beta short-read assay at the Johns Hopkins FTIC core. Starting from the raw public reads, TCRdb applied fastp trimming at Q25, assembled clones with MiXCR and retained in-frame beta chains. Rows are combined by CDR3 protein, so each entry shows the most common genes and DNA. The sample profile shows 15,000 or so distinct CDR3 sequences; about 53% of them were found once. The ten largest clones capture roughly 9.1% of the sample.

Source: CD4+ T cells from blood, cultured in vitro, taken before SARS-CoV-2 vaccination. These receptors were collected from a human donor who had recovered from COVID-19.

This sequence joins TRBV28 and TRBJ1-1; tentative D call: TRBD1 (5 bases). V was pared by 6 bases and J by 6 bases, with 14 bases between. Germline loops: CDR1 MDHEN, CDR2 SYDVKM. The CDR3 totals 13 residues. CDR3 DNA sequence: TGTGCCAGCAGCTACCCGTCGGGGGCTGAAGCTTTCTTT. It is translated as CASSYPSGAEAFF.

This clonotype was recorded a few times. The gene calls are TRBV20-1 and TRBJ2-1; TRBD2 matches at 12 bases. The V gene's germline CDR1 is DFQATT and CDR2 SNEGSKA (reference sequence). Trimming took 5 bases from V and 7 from J; bases not matched to a gene: 3. The CDR3 is 13 amino acids. For the CDR3, the DNA is TGCAGTGCTCCCACTAGCGGGAGGAATGAGCAGTTCTTC. Its protein product is CSAPTSGRNEQFF.

The gene calls are TRBV27 and TRBJ2-7; D gene unclear. CDR1 is MNHEY, CDR2 SMNVEV, per germline (reference sequence). The CDR3 runs to 13 residues. V lost 4 bases and J 7 bases, leaving 14 bases between the germline ends. CDR3 nucleotide sequence: TGTGCCAGCAGTTCATCCAGGCTGGGAGAGCAGTACTTC. This sequence encodes CASSSSRLGEQYF.

The chain joins TRBV6-2 or TRBV6-3 to TRBJ1-1, with 7 bases identical to TRBD1. This CDR3 spans 14 amino acids. Germline V lookup: CDR1 MNHEY, CDR2 SVGEGT. After removal of 8 bases from V and 5 bases from J, the junction contained 11 bases not matched to a gene. This CDR3 is CASRVQGINTEAFF. DNA of the CDR3: TGTGCCAGCCGCGTACAGGGGATAAATACTGAAGCTTTCTTT.

The chain carries TRBV19 and TRBJ2-2, with D perhaps TRBD1 (6 bases). Germline values: CDR1 LNHDA, CDR2 SQIVND (reference sequence). The CDR3 contains 16 residues. V gave up 5 bases and J gave up 1 base, with 14 bases separating them. CDR3 nucleotides: TGTGCCAGTAGTCCCCGTGGGGGCCTGAACACCGGGGAGCTGTTTTTT. Its translation: CASSPRGGLNTGELFF.

This clonotype was seen only a few times. The chain recombines TRBV12-3 or TRBV12-4 with TRBJ1-5; 7 bases are a match to TRBD1. CDR3 length: 15 residues. V shed 4 bases, J shed 2 bases, and the junction held 5 bases outside the gene matches. CDR3 nucleotides: TGTGCCAGCAGTTGGTTGCAGGGGGGCAATCAGCCCCAGCATTTT. Its protein is CASSWLQGGNQPQHF.

The chain has TRBV6-1 and TRBJ2-5; a possible D gene is TRBD2 (5 bases). Germline V CDR1 and CDR2: MNHNS, SASEGT. Trimming pared 3 bases from V and 2 bases from J, leaving 10 bases between. The CDR3 extends over 14 amino acids. The CDR3 sequence is CASSEEALQETQYF. The CDR3 DNA reads TGTGCCAGCAGTGAGGAGGCGTTACAAGAGACCCAGTACTTC.

Remarks on this clonotype: At one end the junction does not follow the germline gene, possibly because of a read error. The chain links TRBV4-3 to TRBJ2-7; D not resolved. The length of the CDR3 is 14 residues. Germline values: CDR1 LGHNA, CDR2 YSLEER. The CDR3 coding sequence is TGCGCCAGCAGCGAAGACACGGACTCCTACGAGCAGTACTTC. Translated: CASSEDTDSYEQYF.

The chain couples TRBV30 to TRBJ2-2; TRBD2 aligns across 8 bases. V was clipped by 7 bases and J by 5 bases; unmatched bases: 15. CDR1 GTSNPN and CDR2 SVGIG come from the germline V gene (reference sequence). CDR3 size: 16 residues. The CDR3 loop reads CASYWGAGRGTGELFF. The CDR3 DNA reads as TGTGCCTCCTACTGGGGTGCCGGGAGGGGGACCGGGGAGCTGTTTTTT.

The chain carries TRBV6-4 and TRBJ2-3; tentative D call: TRBD2 (5 bases). Trimming stripped 3 bases from V and 7 bases from J, with 11 bases between. The germline V gene has CDR1 MRHNA and CDR2 SNTAGT. The length of the CDR3 is 13 residues. CDR3 amino acids: CASSDLPGNTQYF. The CDR3 region has the DNA TGTGCCAGCAGTGATCTTCCCGGGAATACGCAGTATTTT.

A few counts support this clonotype. V gene TRBV7-3 combines with J gene TRBJ1-1, with D possibly being TRBD1 (6 bases). The CDR3 is 14 amino acids. V lost 6 bases to trimming and J lost 4 bases, with 15 bases between them. Germline-derived CDR1 and CDR2 are SGHTA and FQGTGA. The CDR3 DNA reads as TGTGCCAGCAGTCCCGGGGGGGCGGGCACTGAAGCTTTCTTT. It codes for CASSPGGAGTEAFF.

The rearrangement joins TRBV12-3 or TRBV12-4 to TRBJ1-2; 11 bases align to TRBD1. V was pared by 5 bases and J by 8 bases, with 10 bases of the junction left unmatched. There are 15 residues in the CDR3. The chain's CDR3 is CASSPTDRGLRGYTF. The CDR3 DNA reads as TGTGCCAGCAGTCCAACGGACAGGGGGCTCCGGGGCTACACCTTC.

The genes are TRBV30 and TRBJ2-5; D call uncertain. CDR3 length: 12 amino acids. With 3 bases removed from V and 4 bases from J, the gap between germline ends came to 9 bases. CDR1 and CDR2 (germline): GTSNPN, SVGIG (reference sequence). CDR3 region: CAWSIGPETQYF. CDR3 sequence (DNA): TGTGCCTGGAGCATAGGGCCAGAGACCCAGTACTTC. Full variable domain (rest looked up from reference TRBV30 and TRBJ2-5): SQTIHQWPATLVQPVGSPLSLECTVEGTSNPNLYWYRQAAGRGLQLLFYSVGIGQISSEVPQNLSASRPQDRQFILSSKKLLLSDSGFYLCAWSIGPETQYFGPGTRLLVL.

The gene calls are TRBV7-9 and TRBJ1-3, with a weak D call TRBD1 (6 bases). CDR1 and CDR2 (germline): SEHNR, FQNEAQ (reference sequence). The CDR3 is 14 residues long. V dropped 4 bases and J dropped 1 base, with 8 bases sitting between them. Here the CDR3 DNA reads TGTGCCAGCAGCTCCCAGGGGTCTGGAAACACCATATATTTT. It codes for CASSSQGSGNTIYF.

This clonotype was counted only a few times. The chain links TRBV6-1 to TRBJ2-7; TRBD2 agrees at 9 bases. Germline values: CDR1 MNHNS, CDR2 SASEGT. The CDR3 is 13 amino acids. The V gene end was trimmed by 8 bases and the J gene end by 3 bases; junction bases not matched to a gene: 5. DNA for the CDR3: TGTGCCAGCCGGCCTAGCGGGGACTACGAGCAGTACTTC. Its translation is CASRPSGDYEQYF.

The chain is built from TRBV24-1 and TRBJ2-3; D unclear. CDR1 KGHDR and CDR2 SFDVKD come from the germline V gene. This CDR3 region has 8 residues. V lost 12 bases and J 5 bases, leaving 2 bases between the germline ends. CDR3 DNA: TGTGCCGAAGATACGCAGTATTTT. It translates to CAEDTQYF.

The V gene is TRBV20-1, the J gene TRBJ2-7; 7 nucleotides line up with TRBD2. Germline CDR1 DFQATT, CDR2 SNEGSKA (reference sequence). The CDR3 runs 12 residues. V was clipped by 6 bases and J by 3 bases; unmatched bases: 5. The CDR3 spells CSAPRGGYEQYF. As DNA, the CDR3 is TGCAGTGCCCCCCGCGGGGGCTACGAGCAGTACTTC.

V usage is TRBV7-2 and J usage is TRBJ1-2; 8 bases agree with TRBD1. The trim removed 5 bases at V and 4 bases at J, leaving 6 bases unmatched. Germline loops: CDR1 SGHTA, CDR2 FQGNSA. CDR3 length: 14 amino acids. The CDR3 sequence: CASSATGAAYGYTF. CDR3 DNA: TGTGCCAGCAGCGCGACAGGGGCAGCCTATGGCTACACCTTC.

The gene calls are TRBV12-3 or TRBV12-4 and TRBJ1-2; D might be TRBD1 (6 bases). V was pared by 4 bases and J by 8 bases, with 11 bases between. The CDR3 is 12 residues long. The CDR3 coding sequence is TGTGCCAGCAGTTCAACAGGGTACGGCTACACCTTC. Translation gives CASSSTGYGYTF.

This clonotype has just a few counts. The CDR3 sequence is CASIMAGGGTGIYGYTF. CDR3 bases: TGTGCCAGCATCATGGCCGGTGGGGGAACCGGAATCTATGGCTACACCTTC. V is TRBV6-1 and J is TRBJ1-2; possibly TRBD1 for D (5 bases). CDR3 length: 17 residues. Germline-derived CDR1 and CDR2 are MNHNS and SASEGT. V lost 7 bases and J lost 4, with 25 bases in between.

The CDR3 sequence: CASSPIDLTVNTEAFF. In DNA, the CDR3 is TGTGCCAGTAGTCCTATCGATTTGACAGTGAACACTGAAGCTTTCTTT. The chain carries TRBV19 and TRBJ1-1, with a possible D match to TRBD1 (5 bases). V was trimmed by 5 bases and J by 0 bases, leaving 16 bases between them. The CDR3 extends over 16 amino acids. Germline values: CDR1 LNHDA, CDR2 SQIVND (reference sequence).